This is a list of T cell receptor beta chains from one sample in a study of shared clonotypes between healthy human individuals. Profiled with immunoSEQ multiplex PCR; TCRdb holds only in-frame clones, not every one. Of a few hundred thousand clones in the sample, more than 75% are singletons; the top ten hold around 15%. Sample: memory CD8+ T cells sorted from blood. These receptors were collected from a man younger than 30 in good health. The CDR3 runs from the conserved cysteine through the conserved F or W. A D gene is named only where the DNA matches it firmly. Clone size appears in some rows only: once, few, many, or a class for an expanded clone.

.	TRBJ1-1	.	TRBV28	TGTGCCACCCAAGGGGCAGACCACACTGAAGCTTTCTTT	CATQGADHTEAFF
many	TRBJ2-5	.	TRBV2	TGTGCCAGCAGTGAGGAGGGGATAATGACCCAGTACTTC	CASSEEGIMTQYF
.	TRBJ2-7	TRBD1	TRBV4-1	TGCGCCAGCAGCCAAGGCCCGGGACAGGGTCTCGAGCAGTACTTC	CASSQGPGQGLEQYF
.	TRBJ2-7	.	TRBV27	TGTGCCAGCAGTTTATCGTTAGGGGCCGAGCAGTACTTC	CASSLSLGAEQYF
.	TRBJ2-2	TRBD1	TRBV6-4	TGTGCCAGCAAGAAGACAGGGTTCGTGACCGGGGAGCTGTTTTTT	CASKKTGFVTGELFF
.	TRBJ2-7	.	TRBV2	TGTGCCAGCAGCCGGACAGAATTC	CASSRTEF
.	TRBJ2-1	.	TRBV4-3	TGCGCCAGCAGCCAAGAATGGCGACTAATCAATGAGCAGTTCTTC	CASSQEWRLINEQFF
.	TRBJ2-3	.	TRBV6-5	TGTGCCAGCAGTTCCGACAGAAGCACAGATACGCAGTATTTT	CASSSDRSTDTQYF
.	TRBJ2-3	.	TRBV5-4	TGTGCCAGCAGCTCCGGGAGAGGGCCAGATACGCAGTATTTT	CASSSGRGPDTQYF
.	TRBJ1-2	.	TRBV6-5	TGTGCCAGCAGTTACTCGGAGGGAGTGGTCTATGGCTACACCTTC	CASSYSEGVVYGYTF
.	TRBJ2-1	.	TRBV7-8	TGTGCCAGCAGCTTAGGGGGACAACGTTACAATGAGCAGTTCTTC	CASSLGGQRYNEQFF
.	TRBJ1-1	.	TRBV6-1	TGTGCCAGCAGCGCCCTAACATCGGAAGCTTTCTTT	CASSALTSEAFF
.	TRBJ1-3	.	TRBV6-1	TGTGCCAGCAGTGAGTGGGACACCTCTGGAAACACCATATATTTT	CASSEWDTSGNTIYF
once	TRBJ2-3	.	TRBV4-1	TGCGCCAGCAGCCAAGAAATTGAAGATACGCAGTATTTT	CASSQEIEDTQYF
.	TRBJ2-7	TRBD1	TRBV27	TGTGCCAGCAGTTTATTAGGGACAGGGGGCGTTTACGAGCAGTACTTC	CASSLLGTGGVYEQYF
.	TRBJ1-2	.	TRBV18	TGTGCCAGCTCACCAGACAGTCAATACTATGGCTACACCTTC	CASSPDSQYYGYTF
.	TRBJ2-5	.	TRBV27	TGTGCCAGCAGTTTATTGGCGCGGGAAGAGACCCAGTACTTC	CASSLLAREETQYF
.	TRBJ2-7	TRBD2	TRBV7-8	TGTGCCAGCAGCTTAATCAGCGGGGGGGCGGATGAGCAGTACTTC	CASSLISGGADEQYF
.	TRBJ2-5	.	TRBV6-6	TGTGCCAGCAGTTACTCCGGACACGGCGAAGAGACCCAGTACTTC	CASSYSGHGEETQYF
.	TRBJ1-4	.	TRBV27	TGTGCCAGCAGTTTCTTATCGGGGACGGATGAAAAACTGTTTTTT	CASSFLSGTDEKLFF
.	TRBJ2-7	TRBD1	TRBV4-1	TGCGCCAGCAGCCCACTTGGACAGGGGAGCTACGAGCAGTACTTC	CASSPLGQGSYEQYF
.	TRBJ2-1	.	TRBV4-1	TGCGCCAGCAGCCAAAGTGGCAATGAGCAGTTCTTC	CASSQSGNEQFF
.	TRBJ2-5	.	TRBV7-9	TGTGCCAGCAGCTTGGGGGACAACCAAGAGACCCAGTACTTC	CASSLGDNQETQYF
.	TRBJ1-2	.	TRBV2	TGTGCCAGCAGTGTGGGGCGAGGGGCCTCCTATGGCTACACCTTC	CASSVGRGASYGYTF
.	TRBJ2-5	TRBD2	TRBV2	TGTGCCAGCAGCTCGGGACTAGCGGCTCAAGAGACCCAGTACTTC	CASSSGLAAQETQYF
.	TRBJ2-7	.	TRBV15	TGTGCCACCAGGTTTGACCCGGACTACGAGCAGTACTTC	CATRFDPDYEQYF
.	TRBJ1-5	.	TRBV6-1	TGTGCCAGCAGTGAAGGGGGGTATAGCAATCAGCCCCAGCATTTT	CASSEGGYSNQPQHF
once	TRBJ1-1	.	TRBV6-6	TGTGCCAGCACCCCAAGTGCAAGTCGTGTGAACACTGAAGCTTTCTTT	CASTPSASRVNTEAFF
.	TRBJ2-7	.	TRBV27	TGTGCCAGCAGTTTCCTGGGAGGGGGGGCCCTGAACGCCTACGAGCAGTACTTC	CASSFLGGGALNAYEQYF
once	TRBJ2-4	.	TRBV6-5	TGTGCCAGCAGTTACGCCAACATTCAGTACTTC	CASSYANIQYF
.	TRBJ2-2	.	TRBV4-1	TGCGCCAGCAAAGACAGGCTGAACACCGGGGAGCTGTTTTTT	CASKDRLNTGELFF
.	TRBJ2-5	TRBD2	TRBV27	TGTGCCAGCAGTTTATTTAGCGGGGGCCTCCAAGAGACCCAGTACTTC	CASSLFSGGLQETQYF
.	TRBJ1-1	.	TRBV23-1	TGCGCCAGCAGTCAATCCCGTGGCAGGGCGCCTACTGAAGCTTTCTTT	CASSQSRGRAPTEAFF
.	TRBJ2-2	.	TRBV6-5	TGTGCCAGCAGTTACTCGGGGATCGGGGAGCTGTTTTTT	CASSYSGIGELFF
.	TRBJ2-2	.	TRBV4-3	TGCGCCAGCAGCCAAGATTATCTACGGGTCCTCGGGGAGCTGTTTTTT	CASSQDYLRVLGELFF
.	TRBJ2-4	.	TRBV11-2	TGTGCCAGCAGCTTTTGGGGACCCAAAAACATTCAGTACTTC	CASSFWGPKNIQYF
.	TRBJ2-7	TRBD2	TRBV7-2	TGTGCCAGCAGGAAAGGGAGTTCGCGGGAGGGCCCCGTTTACGAGCAGTACTTC	CASRKGSSREGPVYEQYF